Listed below are T cell receptor beta chains from one sample, sequenced in a study of blood T cell repertoires in COVID-19. Sequencing was performed with immunoSEQ multiplex PCR; in TCRdb, only in-frame clones are kept and a portion is missing. Of some 230,000 clones listed, around 83% are singletons. Sequencing was done on a sample of peripheral blood. The receptors were gathered from a woman older than 75 with COVID-19, enrolled during active disease. CDR3s include the opening cysteine and the closing phenylalanine or tryptophan. D genes are given only for firm matches. Clone size is stated in some rows and not others, as once, few, many or a class when expanded.

>TRBJ1-1|NA|TRBV5-1|NA
TGCGCCAGCAGCTCCCCTGGACTCGGGGACACTGAAGCTTTCTTT
CASSSPGLGDTEAFF
>TRBJ1-4|NA|TRBV6-5|once
TGTGCCAGCAGTTACGGGGGAGGAGGTCATGAAAAACTGTTTTTT
CASSYGGGGHEKLFF
>TRBJ1-2|NA|TRBV30|NA
TGTGCCTGGAGTCTTGAGGGAACTAACTATGGCTACACCTTC
CAWSLEGTNYGYTF
>TRBJ1-1|TRBD1|TRBV9|NA
TGTGCCAGCAGCCCGGGTAGGGGGACAGGGGGCCCTGGCCTGCGTCAGTTT
CASSPGRGTGGPGLRQF
>TRBJ1-5|TRBD1|TRBV5-5|NA
TGTGCCAGCAGCTCCGGGACAGGGGGCCACCCCTATAGCAATCAGCCCCAGCATTTT
CASSSGTGGHPYSNQPQHF
>TRBJ2-5|NA|TRBV5-1|NA
TGCGCCAGCAGCTTGATGGGACTTCAAGAGACCCAGTACTTC
CASSLMGLQETQYF
>TRBJ1-6|TRBD1|TRBV6-5|NA
TGTGCCAGCAGTTACTCATCGACGGGACAGGTCTCACCCCTCCACTTT
CASSYSSTGQVSPLHF
>TRBJ1-5|TRBD1|TRBV19|NA
TGTGCCACCCAGAAGATTGACAGGGGGCTCTGGGGCAATCAGCCCCAGCATTTT
CATQKIDRGLWGNQPQHF
>TRBJ1-6|TRBD1|TRBV7-9|NA
TGTGCCAGCGCTGGGACAGATAATTCACCCCTCCACTTT
CASAGTDNSPLHF
>TRBJ2-1|TRBD2|TRBV6-4|NA
TGTGCCAGCAGTCCAACTAGCGGAGAGGTCTGGGGCGCCTACAATGAGCAGTTCTTC
CASSPTSGEVWGAYNEQFF
>TRBJ1-6|NA|TRBV19|NA
TGTGCCAGTAGATGGACTCTTTCCTATAATTCACCCCTCCACTTT
CASRWTLSYNSPLHF
>TRBJ1-5|NA|TRBV15|once
TGTGCCACCAGCAGAGAAAGGGGGCAGCCCCAGCATTTT
CATSRERGQPQHF
>TRBJ2-5|TRBD1|TRBV7-9|NA
TGTGCCAGCAGTCTAACAATACAGGGGAGAAGAGAGACCCAGTACTTC
CASSLTIQGRRETQYF
>TRBJ1-6|TRBD1|TRBV7-9|few
TGTGCCAGCAGCTCAAACAGGGGAACTAACTCACCCCTCCACTTT
CASSSNRGTNSPLHF
>TRBJ2-7|TRBD1|TRBV6-6|NA
TGTGCCAGCAGTTCTTGGGACAGGTACGAGCAGTACTTC
CASSSWDRYEQYF
>TRBJ2-3|TRBD2|TRBV2|NA
TGTGCCAGCAGTTTAGCGGGACCGTGGGATACGCAGTATTTT
CASSLAGPWDTQYF
>TRBJ2-2|NA|TRBV11-3|once
TGTGCCAGCAGCACGGGTACAGGGAGCGCCGGGGAGCTGTTTTTT
CASSTGTGSAGELFF
>TRBJ2-1|TRBD2|TRBV19|few
TGTGCCAGTAGTATTACGCGGGGGGGCGATGAGCAGTTCTTC
CASSITRGGDEQFF
>TRBJ2-1|NA|TRBV5-6|NA
TGTGCCAGCAGCGCGGACTCGTACAATGAGCAGTTCTTC
CASSADSYNEQFF
>TRBJ1-2|TRBD1|TRBV7-2|NA
TGTGCCAGCAGCTCGGACAGGGGGCAGGTTGGCTACACCTTC
CASSSDRGQVGYTF
>TRBJ2-7|TRBD1|TRBV28|NA
TGTGCCAGCAGTGTGACAGGGTACGAGCAGTACTTC
CASSVTGYEQYF
>TRBJ1-4|TRBD1|TRBV2|few
TGTGCCAGCAGTGAAGGGGGGACAGTTAATGAAAAACTGTTTTTT
CASSEGGTVNEKLFF
>TRBJ2-7|NA|TRBV5-6|NA
TGTGCCAGCAGCTTGGGCGCCCTGAATGAGCAGTACTTC
CASSLGALNEQYF
>TRBJ1-3|NA|TRBV5-6|NA
TGTGCCAGCAGCAGCAAACCCTCTGGAAACACCATATATTTT
CASSSKPSGNTIYF
>TRBJ1-5|NA|TRBV5-1|NA
TGCGCCAGCAGCTTACAGGGAAATCAGCCCCAGCATTTT
CASSLQGNQPQHF
>TRBJ1-3|NA|TRBV3-1/TRBV3-2|NA
TGTGCCAGCAGCCAAGACAACTCTGGAAACACCATATATTTT
CASSQDNSGNTIYF
>TRBJ1-2|NA|TRBV30|NA
TGTGCCTGGAGTGTCCCAGATGGCTACACCTTC
CAWSVPDGYTF
>TRBJ2-4|TRBD1|TRBV27|NA
TGTGCCAGCAGTTGGGGTACCGGGACAGGGGGGCGAAACATTCAGTACTTC
CASSWGTGTGGRNIQYF
>TRBJ2-7|TRBD2|TRBV5-4|NA
TGTGCCAGCAGCTCATCCCTAGCGGCCTTATCCTACGAGCAGTACTTC
CASSSSLAALSYEQYF
>TRBJ1-1|TRBD1|TRBV29-1|NA
TGCAGCGTTAAGGGACAGGCGAACACTGAAGCTTTCTTT
CSVKGQANTEAFF
>TRBJ2-7|TRBD2|TRBV18|NA
TGTGCCAGCTCACCACCGGGACTAGCGGGGCCCGTCTACGAGCAGTACTTC
CASSPPGLAGPVYEQYF
>TRBJ1-2|NA|TRBV7-2|few
TGTGCCAGCAGCCTGCAAAGGACATTTGGCTATGGCTACACCTTC
CASSLQRTFGYGYTF
>TRBJ2-1|TRBD2|TRBV6-2/TRBV6-3|NA
TGTGCCAGCAGTGACGCCACTAGCGCGGTAATGAGGAAGCAGTTCTTC
CASSDATSAVMRKQFF
>TRBJ1-2|TRBD1|TRBV9|NA
TGTGCCAGCAGCGGTGGACAGGGCGGGAATGGCTACACCTTC
CASSGGQGGNGYTF
>TRBJ1-3|TRBD1|TRBV7-6|NA
TGTGCCAGCAGCGCCGGGACAGAACCCTCTGGAAACACCATATATTTT
CASSAGTEPSGNTIYF